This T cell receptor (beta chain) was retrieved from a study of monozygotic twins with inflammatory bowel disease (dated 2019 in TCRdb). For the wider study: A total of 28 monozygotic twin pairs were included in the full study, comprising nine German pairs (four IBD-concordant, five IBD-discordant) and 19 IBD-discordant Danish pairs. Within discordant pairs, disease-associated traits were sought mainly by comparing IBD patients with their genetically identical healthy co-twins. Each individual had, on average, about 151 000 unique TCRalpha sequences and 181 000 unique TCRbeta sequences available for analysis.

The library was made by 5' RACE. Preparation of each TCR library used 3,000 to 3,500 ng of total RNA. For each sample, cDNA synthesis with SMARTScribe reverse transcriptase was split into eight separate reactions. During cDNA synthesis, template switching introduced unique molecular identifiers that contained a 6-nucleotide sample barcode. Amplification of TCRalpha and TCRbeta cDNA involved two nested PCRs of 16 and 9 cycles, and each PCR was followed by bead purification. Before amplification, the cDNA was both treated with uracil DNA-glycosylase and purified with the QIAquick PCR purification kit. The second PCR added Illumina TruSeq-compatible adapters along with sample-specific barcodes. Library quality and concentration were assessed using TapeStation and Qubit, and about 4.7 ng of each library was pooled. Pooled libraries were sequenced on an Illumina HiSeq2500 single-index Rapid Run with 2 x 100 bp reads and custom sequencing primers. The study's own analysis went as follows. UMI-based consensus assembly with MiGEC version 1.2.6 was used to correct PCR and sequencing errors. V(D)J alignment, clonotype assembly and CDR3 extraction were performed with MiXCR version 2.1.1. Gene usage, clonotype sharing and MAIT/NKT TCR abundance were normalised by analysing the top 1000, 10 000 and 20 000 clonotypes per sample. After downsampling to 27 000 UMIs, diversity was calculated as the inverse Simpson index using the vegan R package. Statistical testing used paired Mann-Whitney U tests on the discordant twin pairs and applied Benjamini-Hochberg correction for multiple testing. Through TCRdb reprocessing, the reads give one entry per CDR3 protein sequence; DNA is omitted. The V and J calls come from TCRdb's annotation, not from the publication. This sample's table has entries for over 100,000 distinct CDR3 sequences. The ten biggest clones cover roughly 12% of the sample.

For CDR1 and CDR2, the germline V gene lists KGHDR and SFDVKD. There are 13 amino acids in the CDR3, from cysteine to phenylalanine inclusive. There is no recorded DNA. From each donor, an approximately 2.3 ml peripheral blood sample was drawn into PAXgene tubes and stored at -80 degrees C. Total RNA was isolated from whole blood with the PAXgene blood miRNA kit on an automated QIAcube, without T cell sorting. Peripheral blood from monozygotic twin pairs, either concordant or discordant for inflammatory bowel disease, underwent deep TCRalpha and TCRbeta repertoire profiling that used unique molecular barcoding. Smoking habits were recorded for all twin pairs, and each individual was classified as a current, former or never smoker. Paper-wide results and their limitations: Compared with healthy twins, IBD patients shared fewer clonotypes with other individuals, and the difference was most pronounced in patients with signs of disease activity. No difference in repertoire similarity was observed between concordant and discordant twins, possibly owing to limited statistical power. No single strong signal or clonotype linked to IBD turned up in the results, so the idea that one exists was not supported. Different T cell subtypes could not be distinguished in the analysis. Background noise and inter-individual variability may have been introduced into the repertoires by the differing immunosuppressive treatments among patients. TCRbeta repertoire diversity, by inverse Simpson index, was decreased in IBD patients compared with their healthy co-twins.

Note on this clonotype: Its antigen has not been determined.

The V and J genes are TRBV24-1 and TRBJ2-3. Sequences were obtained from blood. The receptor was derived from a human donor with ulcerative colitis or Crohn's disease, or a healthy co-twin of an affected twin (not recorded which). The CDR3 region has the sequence CATSHSSTDTQYF.